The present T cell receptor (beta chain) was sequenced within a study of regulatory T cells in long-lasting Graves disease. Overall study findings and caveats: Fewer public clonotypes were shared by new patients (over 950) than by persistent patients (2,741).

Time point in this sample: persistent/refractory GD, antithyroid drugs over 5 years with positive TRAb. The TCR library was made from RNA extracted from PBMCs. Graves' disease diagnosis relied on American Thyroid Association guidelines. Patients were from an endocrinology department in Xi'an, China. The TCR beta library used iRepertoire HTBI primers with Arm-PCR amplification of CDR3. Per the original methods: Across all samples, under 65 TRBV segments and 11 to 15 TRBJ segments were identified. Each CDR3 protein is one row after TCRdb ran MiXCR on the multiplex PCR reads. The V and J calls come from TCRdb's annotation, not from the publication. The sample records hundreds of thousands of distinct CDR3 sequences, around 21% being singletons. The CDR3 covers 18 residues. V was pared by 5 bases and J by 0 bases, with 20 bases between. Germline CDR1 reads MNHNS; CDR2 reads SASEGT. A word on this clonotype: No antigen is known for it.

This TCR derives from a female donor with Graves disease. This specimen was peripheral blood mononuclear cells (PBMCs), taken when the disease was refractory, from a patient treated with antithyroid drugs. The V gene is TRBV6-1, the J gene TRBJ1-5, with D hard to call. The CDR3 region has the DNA TGTGCCAGCAGTCCCCAGCCTCCCGACTTCTATAGCAATCAGCCCCAGCATTTT. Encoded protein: CASSPQPPDFYSNQPQHF.